Following are 2 T cell receptor beta chains from one sample sequenced in a study of response to subunit inactivated influenza vaccine. In TCRdb, the RT-PCR reads were re-called with MiXCR into one record per CDR3 protein. This table holds hundreds of thousands of distinct CDR3 sequences, 12% found once. Sequencing was performed on PBMCs from blood, taken on the day of vaccination. The receptors originated from a man between 45 and 60 years old who received an inactivated influenza vaccine.

The J gene is TRBJ1-4, the V gene TRBV11-1, with D possibly matching TRBD1 (6 bases). CDR1 is SGHAT and CDR2 is FQDESV in the germline V gene (reference sequence). The CDR3 runs to 19 residues. V was trimmed by 2 bases and J by 0 bases, leaving 19 bases between them. CDR3 amino acids: CASSLRGTLRNSTNEKLFF. DNA for the CDR3: TGTGCCAGCAGCTTAAGGGGGACTCTCCGGAATTCAACTAATGAAAAACTGTTTTTT.

The V and J genes are TRBV28 and TRBJ2-7; D is ambiguous. This CDR3 is built from 13 residues. Per germline, CDR1 MDHEN and CDR2 SYDVKM. The V and J ends lost 5 bases and 2 bases respectively, with 10 bases between them. The CDR3 protein is CASSTEIPYEQYF. CDR3 coding DNA: TGTGCCAGCAGTACAGAAATTCCCTACGAGCAGTACTTC.